Following are 5 T cell receptor beta chains from one sample sequenced in a study of T-cell reconstitution after alpha-beta-depleted transplantation in children. The TCRbeta library was prepared with unique molecular identifiers. Each CDR3 protein gets one entry after TCRdb re-called the PCR reads with MiXCR. The sample lists about 240,000 distinct CDR3 sequences, 12% occurring once. The sequenced sample was PBMCs from the stem cell graft donor, obtained from the stem cell graft. Source of these receptors: a human donor who donated a stem cell graft to a child with acute lymphoblastic leukemia.

This clonotype was seen at least ten times. The rearrangement links TRBV20-1 to TRBJ2-3; D not resolved. Germline V gene sequence: CDR1 DFQATT, CDR2 SNEGSKA (reference sequence). Trimming stripped 5 bases from V and 0 bases from J, with 27 bases between. This CDR3 has 19 residues. As DNA, the CDR3 is TGCAGTGCTCACGGATCACACAATCCCGAAACCACTAGCACAGATACGCAGTATTTT. Protein: CSAHGSHNPETTSTDTQYF.

This clonotype occurred many times. The J gene is TRBJ2-3, the V gene TRBV11-2; 7 positions agree with TRBD2. Germline CDR1 reads SGHAT; CDR2 reads FQNNGV. The ends lost 0 bases at V and 6 bases at J; junction bases unmatched: 3. The CDR3 consists of 14 residues. Here the CDR3 DNA reads TGTGCCAGCAGCTTAGACCGACTAGCTGATACGCAGTATTTT. Translated: CASSLDRLADTQYF. Using reference TRBV11-2 and TRBJ2-3 for the parts outside the CDR3, the full variable domain is EAGVAQSPRYKIIEKRQSVAFWCNPISGHATLYWYQQILGQGPKLLIQFQNNGVVDDSQLPKDRFSAERLKGVDSTLKIQPAKLEDSAVYLCASSLDRLADTQYFGPGTRLTVL.

In this sample, this clonotype turned up many times. V and J are TRBV7-8 and TRBJ1-4, with a tentative D call TRBD1 (5 bases). The germline V gene has CDR1 SGHVS and CDR2 FQNEAQ. There are 14 residues in the CDR3. Between the trimmed V and J ends, which lost 3 bases and 4 bases, there was a span of 9 bases. CDR3 loop: CASSFAGGNEKLFF. CDR3 in DNA: TGTGCCAGCAGCTTTGCGGGGGGTAATGAAAAACTGTTTTTT.

This clonotype showed up many times. The gene calls are TRBV5-8 and TRBJ2-1; TRBD1 is a possible D gene (5 bases). Trimming cost V 1 base and J 9 bases, with 14 bases left between them. CDR3 size: 14 residues. The germline V gene has CDR1 SGHTS and CDR2 YDEGEE. The CDR3 reads CASSLRQSLSEQFF. In nucleotides, the CDR3 is TGTGCCAGCAGCTTGCGACAGTCCTTAAGTGAGCAGTTCTTC.

Of note for this clonotype: Sequence at one end of the junction differs from germline and may be a read error. The chain combines TRBV11-2 with TRBJ2-2; D remains ambiguous. There are 13 residues in the CDR3. Per the germline V gene, CDR1 is SGHAT and CDR2 is FQNNGV. The CDR3 reads CASSPRGTEELFF. As DNA, the CDR3 is TGTGCCAGCAGCCCAAGAGGAACCGAGGAGCTGTTTTTT. Variable domain in full (rest from reference TRBV11-2 and TRBJ2-2): EAGVAQSPRYKIIEKRQSVAFWCNPISGHATLYWYQQILGQGPKLLIQFQNNGVVDDSQLPKDRFSAERLKGVDSTLKIQPAKLEDSAVYLCASSPRGTEELFFGEGSRLTVL.